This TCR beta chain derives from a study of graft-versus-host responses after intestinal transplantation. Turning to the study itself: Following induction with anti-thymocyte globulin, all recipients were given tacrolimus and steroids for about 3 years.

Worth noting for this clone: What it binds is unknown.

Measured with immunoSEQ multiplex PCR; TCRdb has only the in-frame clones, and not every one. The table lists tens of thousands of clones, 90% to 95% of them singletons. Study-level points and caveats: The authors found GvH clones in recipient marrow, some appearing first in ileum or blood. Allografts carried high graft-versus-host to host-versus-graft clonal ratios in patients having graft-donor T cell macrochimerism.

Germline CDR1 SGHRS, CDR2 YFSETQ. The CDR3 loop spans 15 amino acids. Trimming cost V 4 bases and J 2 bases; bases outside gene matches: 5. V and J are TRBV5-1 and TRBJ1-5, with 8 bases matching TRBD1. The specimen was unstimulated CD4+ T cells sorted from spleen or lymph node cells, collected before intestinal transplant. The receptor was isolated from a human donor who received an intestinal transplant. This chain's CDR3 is CASSPGQGGNQPQHF. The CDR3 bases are TGCGCCAGCAGCCCAGGACAGGGAGGCAATCAGCCCCAGCATTTT.